This TCR beta chain was obtained from a study of control samples from healthy donors and cancer patients (dated by TCRdb to about 2020). The germline V gene (reference sequence) specifies GTSNPN as CDR1 and SVGIG as CDR2. Reading from cysteine to phenylalanine, the CDR3 counts 20 amino acids. The sequence is cut down to CDR3 DNA, 60 bases in frame from base 1. Between the V and J ends, shortened by 2 bases and 0 bases respectively, the junction contains 23 bases. Concerning this clone: The clone's antigen remains unknown. The record has no base qualities; no much larger clone is one base away.

Library prep was done by the immunoSEQ multiplex PCR assay. Here the immuneACCESS table is served through TCRdb, limited to in-frame sequences with V and J called. Missing clones are a known gap in these copies; in checked studies unresolved V genes cover under half, and the rest lacks a known reason. This sample holds about 69,000 clones; around 92% were observed only once. Around 19% of the sample goes to the ten largest clones. Recombination connected TRBV30 to TRBJ2-6; D gene: possibly TRBD1, on 7 matching bases. Sequencing used PBMCs. The sequence came from a man in his 60s with lung cancer. The nucleotide sequence is TGTGCCTGGAGTCACGGATTCCGGGGGACAGCCAACTCTGGGGCCAACGTCCTGACTTTC. Its product reads: CAWSHGFRGTANSGANVLTF.